A selection of T cell receptor beta chains follows, all from one sample in a study of CD8+CD57+ T cells in acquired aplastic anemia. One entry per CDR3 protein, called by TCRdb with MiXCR from the reads. Among around 430,000 distinct CDR3 sequences listed, around a third were seen once. The specimen sequenced was sorted CD4+, CD8+, or CD8+CD57+ T cells (not recorded which) from PBMCs. These receptors came from a human donor with aplastic anemia. Both conserved end residues are part of each CDR3. A D gene is named only where the DNA matches it firmly. Not all rows give a size; the values are once, few, many and, for expanded clones, a class.

J gene | D gene | clone size | V gene | CDR3 DNA | CDR3 protein
TRBJ2-2 | . | few | TRBV14 | TGTGCCAGCAGCCATGTAGCTTCAGGGGAGCTGTTTTTT | CASSHVASGELFF
TRBJ1-2 | . | many | TRBV19 | TGTGCCAGCCGGACAAGAACTAACTATGGCTACACCTTC | CASRTRTNYGYTF
TRBJ1-3 | . | few | TRBV4-1 | TGCGCCAGCAGCCAGCTGGAACATGGGAACACCATATATTTT | CASSQLEHGNTIYF
TRBJ2-2 | . | once | TRBV6-1 | TGTGCCAGCAGTGTCCCGGCGTCCCCCGGCGGGGAGCTGTTTTTT | CASSVPASPGGELFF
TRBJ2-7 | . | . | TRBV7-8 | TGTGCCAGCAGCTTAGCAGGGGCAGCGGGTGAGCAGTACTTC | CASSLAGAAGEQYF
TRBJ1-5 | . | many | TRBV20-1 | TGCAGTGCTATTGACCGAGGCAATCAGCCCCAGCATTTT | CSAIDRGNQPQHF
TRBJ2-6 | . | . | TRBV28 | TGTGCCAGCAGGGGTGGGGCCAACGTCCTGACTTTC | CASRGGANVLTF
TRBJ1-2 | . | few | TRBV6-7 | TGTGCCAGCAGTTCGGCGAATGGGGGGCCGAACTATGGCTACACCTTC | CASSSANGGPNYGYTF
TRBJ1-3 | . | many | TRBV9 | TGTGCCAGCAGCGTGACCCCGAGCTCTGGAAACACCATATATTTT | CASSVTPSSGNTIYF
TRBJ1-2 | . | . | TRBV29-1 | TGCAGCGTTAGACTATCGGGGGCAGGAGGCTATGGCTACACCTTC | CSVRLSGAGGYGYTF
TRBJ2-5 | TRBD2 | . | TRBV25-1 | TGTGCCAGCACCCGTCGGACTAGCGTTTATCAAGAGACCCAGTACTTC | CASTRRTSVYQETQYF
TRBJ1-6 | TRBD1 | many | TRBV6-1 | TGTGCCAGCAGTATCGGGACAGGGAATTCACCCCTCCACTTT | CASSIGTGNSPLHF
TRBJ1-1 | . | many | TRBV12-3/TRBV12-4 | TGTGCCAGCAGTTTGGGGCCAGGCGAAGCTTTCTTT | CASSLGPGEAFF
TRBJ2-7 | . | . | TRBV5-6 | TGTGCCAGCAGCTTCGGCGGGGGCAAGAACGAGCAGTACTTC | CASSFGGGKNEQYF
TRBJ2-5 | . | . | TRBV6-5 | TGTGCCAGCAGGAGTCTTGAGGAGACCCAGTACTTC | CASRSLEETQYF
TRBJ2-1 | TRBD1 | . | TRBV5-5 | TGTGCCAGCAGCCATCCCAGACAGGGGGCGGATGAGCAGTTCTTC | CASSHPRQGADEQFF
TRBJ1-5 | TRBD1 | many | TRBV2 | TGTGCCAGCACCACGGACAGGGGGGATCAGCCCCAGCATTTT | CASTTDRGDQPQHF
TRBJ1-6 | . | . | TRBV15 | TGTGCCACCAGCAGGGCAGGTTTCGGTTCACCCCTCCACTTT | CATSRAGFGSPLHF
TRBJ1-2 | . | . | TRBV20-1 | TGCAGTGCTAGGACAGCTGGAAACACCTTC | CSARTAGNTF
TRBJ1-1 | TRBD1 | few | TRBV14 | TGTGCCAGCAGCCCCTGGACAGGGGGCGTCGAAAACACTGAAGCTTTCTTT | CASSPWTGGVENTEAFF
TRBJ2-5 | . | few | TRBV20-1 | TGCAGTGCTAGAGTTGACAGACCGGTACAAGAGACCCAGTACTTC | CSARVDRPVQETQYF
TRBJ2-3 | . | many | TRBV2 | TGTGCCAGCTTGACGTTGTTCACAGATACGCAGTATTTT | CASLTLFTDTQYF
TRBJ2-3 | TRBD2 | many | TRBV2 | TGTGCCAGCAGCGAGCTTAGCGGGAGAATCACAGATACGCAGTATTTT | CASSELSGRITDTQYF
TRBJ2-7 | TRBD1 | . | TRBV7-9 | TGTGCCAGCAGCTTAGGAGGGGGCTATGACTACGAGCAGTACTTC | CASSLGGGYDYEQYF
TRBJ2-1 | . | many | TRBV29-1 | TGCAGCGGGGCATCGGCCTCCTACAATGAGCAGTTCTTC | CSGASASYNEQFF
TRBJ1-2 | . | many | TRBV7-9 | TGTGCCAGCAGCTTCGCCGACAGGCCTAACTATGGCTACACCTTC | CASSFADRPNYGYTF
TRBJ1-5 | TRBD1 | . | TRBV12-5 | TGTGCTAGTGGCTTCGACAGGGTTAGCAATCAGCCCCAGCATTTT | CASGFDRVSNQPQHF
TRBJ1-5 | . | few | TRBV25-1 | TGTGCCGGCAGAACCAGGAGGGACAATCAGCCCCAGCATTTT | CAGRTRRDNQPQHF
TRBJ2-3 | TRBD2 | . | TRBV24-1 | TGTGCCACCAGTGATTCTGGGACTAGCGTTACAGATACGCAGTATTTT | CATSDSGTSVTDTQYF
TRBJ2-3 | TRBD1 | many | TRBV19 | TGTGCCAGTAGTATAGTTGGGGGACAGGGAACAGATACGCAGTATTTT | CASSIVGGQGTDTQYF
TRBJ1-5 | . | many | TRBV7-8 | TGTGCCAGCAGCCCGGACAGAAGCAATCAGCCCCAGCATTTT | CASSPDRSNQPQHF
TRBJ1-1 | TRBD1 | many | TRBV19 | TGTGCCAGTAGTATGGAGGGGGCCTGGACTGAAGCTTTCTTT | CASSMEGAWTEAFF
TRBJ2-3 | . | . | TRBV24-1 | TGTGCCACCAGTGATTCGGCGGAGTACCGACCAGATACGCAGTATTTT | CATSDSAEYRPDTQYF
TRBJ2-7 | . | . | TRBV3-1 | TGTGCCAGCAGCCAACCCAACTCCTACGAGCAGTACTTC | CASSQPNSYEQYF
TRBJ2-7 | . | . | TRBV15 | TGTGCAACCCGGGGAATTACCTACGAGCAGTACTTC | CATRGITYEQYF
TRBJ2-6 | . | many | TRBV19 | TGTGCCAGTAGTATAGGTGGGGCCAACGTCCTGACTTTC | CASSIGGANVLTF
TRBJ1-5 | . | many | TRBV2 | TGTGCCAGCAGGTATCAGGGTCTAGGGCAGCCCCAGCATTTT | CASRYQGLGQPQHF
TRBJ1-1 | . | many | TRBV7-2 | TGTGCCAGCAGCTTATTTGGCACTGAAGCTTTCTTT | CASSLFGTEAFF
TRBJ2-7 | . | . | TRBV20-1 | TGCAGTTTTTCCCGGCTTAGGGCCTACGAGCAGTACTTC | CSFSRLRAYEQYF
TRBJ1-2 | . | many | TRBV19 | TGTGCCAGTAGTGTGACGGCGTGGACGCCCGATGGCTACACCTTC | CASSVTAWTPDGYTF
TRBJ1-4 | . | many | TRBV10-3 | TGTGCCATCAGTGAGTCCACAGATGAAAAACTGTTTTTT | CAISESTDEKLFF
TRBJ2-7 | TRBD1 | . | TRBV30 | TGTGCCTATCAGCAGGGGGTCGGGCAGTACTTC | CAYQQGVGQYF
TRBJ1-4 | . | once | TRBV7-6 | TGTGCCAGCAGCCTGGATAGGGCTGAAAAACTGTTTTTT | CASSLDRAEKLFF
TRBJ2-1 | . | many | TRBV10-3 | TGTGCCATCAGTGATTGGCAGGGTTACAATGAGCAGTTCTTC | CAISDWQGYNEQFF
TRBJ2-2 | TRBD2 | . | TRBV20-1 | TGCAGTGCCAGAACAATCAAGGAGGAACTAGCGGGACGGGCCGGGGAGCTGTTTTTT | CSARTIKEELAGRAGELFF
TRBJ1-2 | . | many | TRBV2 | TGTGCCAGCACAAGTCCGAGGGCCGGCTATGGCTACACCTTC | CASTSPRAGYGYTF
TRBJ1-5 | . | many | TRBV7-3 | TGTGCCAGCAGCTTCAGGGAGGGACAGCCCCAGCATTTT | CASSFREGQPQHF